A single sample is the source of the 23 T cell receptor beta chains below, sequenced in a study of blood T cells in healthy people across ages. A J-beta primer mix and a sample-barcoded 5' primer were used in a second PCR of about 7 to 12 cycles. Using its own MiXCR run on the 5' RACE reads, TCRdb lists one record per CDR3 protein. The sample gives under 2,000,000 distinct CDR3 sequences, 40% to 55% of which show up once; around 2.1% is in the top ten. Sequenced input: blood. Receptor source: a woman between 35 and 50 years old in good health.

V gene TRBV6-2 or TRBV6-3 combines with J gene TRBJ2-5, with 7 nucleotides matching TRBD1. TRBJ2-7 matches the DNA end more closely, so the J call is doubtful. There are 14 residues in the CDR3. Germline V gives CDR1 MNHEY, CDR2 SVGEGT. The CDR3 nucleotides read TGTGCCACCATAAAGAGAGGGGGCGGTTACGAGCAGTACTTC. Residues: CATIKRGGGYEQYF.

This clonotype has only one observation. The chain links TRBV7-2 to TRBJ1-1, with D perhaps TRBD1 (5 bases). The germline V and J ends were trimmed by 0 bases and 2 bases, with 13 bases remaining between them. Per the germline V gene, CDR1 is SGHTA and CDR2 is FQGNSA. CDR3 size: 16 residues. CDR3 coding DNA: TGTGCCAGCAGCTTAGCTCCGGGGGGTACCAACACTGAAGCTTTCTTT. Translating it yields CASSLAPGGTNTEAFF.

This clonotype was seen a few times. The V gene is TRBV2, the J gene TRBJ2-5; 10 bases agree with TRBD2. The V gene's germline CDR1 is SNHLY and CDR2 FYNNEI. This CDR3 region has 14 residues. V was clipped by 8 bases and J by 2 bases; unmatched bases: 5. Here the CDR3 reads CASQAGGLQETQYF. The CDR3 region has the DNA TGTGCCAGCCAAGCGGGGGGGCTGCAAGAGACCCAGTACTTC.

A few counts support this clonotype. The chain recombines TRBV4-2 with TRBJ2-4; TRBD2 is a possible D gene (6 bases). The germline V gene encodes CDR1 LGHNA and CDR2 YNFKEQ. With 3 bases removed from V and 7 bases from J, the gap between germline ends came to 19 bases. This CDR3 spans 16 amino acids. The DNA for the CDR3 is TGTGCCAGCAGCCATGAAGGGGTCGCAGGGAGGAACATTCAGTACTTC. It specifies CASSHEGVAGRNIQYF.

This clonotype showed up just a few times. The chain carries TRBV2 and TRBJ2-1, with TRBD2 identical over 11 bases. This CDR3 has 16 amino acids. V shed 1 base, J shed 4 bases, and the junction held 3 bases outside the gene matches. Per germline, CDR1 SNHLY and CDR2 FYNNEI. The DNA for the CDR3 is TGTGCCAGCAGTGAAGAAAGACTAGCGGGGTACAATGAGCAGTTCTTC. As protein: CASSEERLAGYNEQFF.

V gene TRBV28 combines with J gene TRBJ2-1, with D possibly being TRBD1 (6 bases). V lost 5 bases and J 0 bases, leaving 14 bases between the germline ends. The CDR3 is 16 amino acids. Germline V gene lookup returns CDR1 MDHEN and CDR2 SYDVKM. The CDR3 region has the DNA TGTGCCAGCAGTCCTAATACAGGGAGCTCCTACAATGAGCAGTTCTTC. This gives the protein CASSPNTGSSYNEQFF. Complete variable domain (other parts from reference TRBV28 and TRBJ2-1): DVKVTQSSRYLVKRTGEKVFLECVQDMDHENMFWYRQDPGLGLRLIYFSYDVKMKEKGDIPEGYSVSREKKERFSLILESASTNQTSMYLCASSPNTGSSYNEQFFGPGTRLTVL.

The CDR3 region is CSAQLRGKNSPLHF. The CDR3 DNA sequence: TGCAGTGCCCAACTCCGGGGGAAAAATTCACCCCTCCACTTT. V usage is TRBV20-1 and J usage is TRBJ1-6; possible D gene TRBD1, 5 bases. The V end was cut by 6 bases, the J end by 7 bases, with 16 bases between. Germline V gene lookup returns CDR1 DFQATT and CDR2 SNEGSKA (reference sequence). This CDR3 spans 14 amino acids.

V and J are TRBV7-9 and TRBJ2-7, with 7 positions matching TRBD1. The CDR3 loop spans 15 amino acids. From germline, CDR1 is SEHNR and CDR2 FQNEAQ (reference sequence). V shed 4 bases, J shed 1 base, and the junction held 7 bases outside the gene matches. As DNA, the CDR3 is TGTGCCAGCAGCTCACCGACAGGGAATTCCTACGAGCAGTACTTC. Translated, it gives CASSSPTGNSYEQYF.

This clonotype was counted between two and nine times. The rearrangement links TRBV7-2 to TRBJ1-2; D ambiguous. The V gene's germline CDR1 is SGHTA and CDR2 FQGNSA. V was trimmed by 3 bases and J by 2 bases, leaving 13 bases between them. The CDR3 extends over 15 amino acids. CDR3 region: CASSFSAISNYGYTF. DNA for the CDR3: TGTGCCAGCAGCTTCTCTGCAATATCAAACTATGGCTACACCTTC.

The chain is built from TRBV6-1 and TRBJ2-3; maybe TRBD2 (5 bases). Looked up from germline, CDR1 is MNHNS and CDR2 is SASEGT. This CDR3 has 15 residues. V was clipped by 7 bases and J by 0 bases, with 14 bases between them. The CDR3 is CASIKSGSSTDTQYF. The DNA for the CDR3 is TGTGCCAGCATTAAAAGCGGTTCGAGCACAGATACGCAGTATTTT.

V and J are TRBV28 and TRBJ2-5; 10 nucleotides align to TRBD1. V lost 3 bases and J lost 5; bases outside the gene matches: 6. Germline assignment: CDR1 MDHEN and CDR2 SYDVKM. There are 15 residues in the CDR3. CDR3 bases: TGTGCCAGCAGTTTCACCGGGACAGGGGATGAGACCCAGTACTTC. Its translation is CASSFTGTGDETQYF.

This clonotype was recorded at least ten times. The chain is built from TRBV12-3 or TRBV12-4 and TRBJ1-2; D gene ambiguous. V lost 7 bases to trimming and J lost 6 bases, with 15 bases between them. This CDR3 spans 13 amino acids. This chain's CDR3 is CASTPSVGNGYTF. The CDR3 DNA sequence: TGTGCCAGCACCCCATCGGTAGGGAATGGCTACACCTTC.

Remarks on this clonotype: An end of the junction does not agree with germline; a read error may underlie this. V gene TRBV7-9 combines with J gene TRBJ2-7, with D possibly TRBD1 on 6 matching bases. Germline V gives CDR1 SEHNR, CDR2 FQNEAQ (reference sequence). The CDR3 has 14 amino acids. CDR3 sequence reads: CTSSLGRGRTEQYF. CDR3 in DNA: TGTACCAGCAGCTTAGGCAGGGGACGGACCGAGCAGTACTTC. Full variable domain (rest looked up from reference TRBV7-9 and TRBJ2-7): DTGVSQNPRHKITKRGQNVTFRCDPISEHNRLYWYRQTLGQGPEFLTYFQNEAQLEKSRLLSDRFSAERPKGSFSTLEIQRTEQGDSAMYLCTSSLGRGRTEQYFGPGTRLTVT.

This clonotype was detected many times. V gene TRBV4-3 combines with J gene TRBJ2-5; 10 bases line up with TRBD1. Trimming removed 0 bases from V and 5 bases from J; junction bases left unmatched: 3. Per the germline V gene, CDR1 is LGHNA and CDR2 is YSLEER. The CDR3 runs to 15 residues. CDR3 loop: CASSQDRTGGETQYF. The CDR3, as DNA: TGCGCCAGCAGCCAAGATCGGACAGGGGGGGAGACCCAGTACTTC.

The chain is built from TRBV28 and TRBJ1-4; D not certain. The CDR3 runs to 12 residues. The germline CDR1 and CDR2 sequences are MDHEN and SYDVKM. V shed 6 bases and J shed 6 bases, with 8 bases lying between them. CDR3 nucleotides: TGTGCCAGCAGCCCAACCTATGAAAAACTGTTTTTT. This gives the protein CASSPTYEKLFF.

The rearrangement links TRBV20-1 to TRBJ2-4; no reliable D call. The CDR3 consists of 14 residues. The germline CDR1 and CDR2 sequences are DFQATT and SNEGSKA (reference sequence). V lost 3 bases, J lost 0 bases, and 9 bases lay in between. As DNA, the CDR3 is TGCAGTGCTAGTCAGAGCCTAGCCAAAAACATTCAGTACTTC. This encodes CSASQSLAKNIQYF.

This clonotype was seen a handful of times. The V and J genes are TRBV7-9 and TRBJ2-7, with TRBD1 identical over 8 bases. The trim removed 5 bases at V and 4 bases at J, leaving 13 bases unmatched. The CDR3 has 16 residues. The germline gives CDR1 SEHNR, CDR2 FQNEAQ (reference sequence). The CDR3 sequence: CASSKPPQGAGYEQYF. The CDR3 DNA follows: TGTGCCAGCAGCAAACCCCCGCAGGGGGCAGGGTACGAGCAGTACTTC.

This clonotype turned up a few times. V is TRBV10-3 and J is TRBJ2-7, with TRBD2 as a possible D gene (7 bases). CDR3 length: 16 amino acids. Germline V lookup: CDR1 ENHRY, CDR2 SYGVKD. The germline V and J ends were trimmed by 5 bases and 0 bases, with 17 bases remaining between them. The CDR3, as DNA: TGTGCCATCAGTACCAGTATCGGGGGGCTCTCCTACGAGCAGTACTTC. Protein: CAISTSIGGLSYEQYF.

The chain joins TRBV20-1 to TRBJ2-3; D is undetermined. Trimming took off 0 bases at V and 0 bases at J, with 10 bases between the two ends. Germline V gives CDR1 DFQATT, CDR2 SNEGSKA (reference sequence). This CDR3 spans 15 amino acids. CDR3 nucleotides: TGCAGTGCTAGAGACGCCCAAACTAGCACAGATACGCAGTATTTT. The encoded protein is CSARDAQTSTDTQYF.

There are a few counts of this clonotype. The genes are TRBV27 and TRBJ2-7; tentatively, D is TRBD2 (5 bases). V lost 10 bases and J lost 7, with 8 bases in between. The V gene's germline CDR1 is MNHEY and CDR2 SMNVEV (reference sequence). The CDR3 length is 9 residues. The CDR3 DNA reads as TGTGCCACCGAGGGAGAGCAGTACTTC. This codes for CATEGEQYF.

The genes are TRBV24-1 and TRBJ2-1; a possible D gene is TRBD2 (6 bases). CDR1 is KGHDR, CDR2 SFDVKD, per germline. V was cut by 3 bases and J by 0 bases, with 11 bases left in between. This CDR3 comprises 16 residues. CDR3 sequence reads: CATSDHRSGSYNEQFF. CDR3 nucleotide sequence: TGTGCCACCAGTGATCACCGTAGCGGCTCCTACAATGAGCAGTTCTTC.

This chain joins TRBV6-6 and TRBJ2-5, with D perhaps TRBD2 (6 bases). Germline CDR1 reads MNHNY; CDR2 reads SVGAGI (reference sequence). V dropped 7 bases and J dropped 6 bases, with 15 bases sitting between them. The CDR3 contains 13 residues. For the CDR3, the DNA is TGTGCCAGCAACGACCCTGGGGGGAAGACCCAGTACTTC. Protein: CASNDPGGKTQYF.

This clonotype was observed a handful of times. The V and J genes are TRBV6-2 or TRBV6-3 and TRBJ2-1; the D gene is possibly TRBD1 (5 bases). Germline CDR1 reads MNHEY; CDR2 reads SVGEGT. Between the trimmed V and J ends, which lost 7 bases and 6 bases, there was a span of 19 bases. This CDR3 comprises 15 residues. CDR3 DNA: TGTGCCAGCAAGCCGGACACTCCTGCGGTCAATGAGCAGTTCTTC. Amino acid sequence: CASKPDTPAVNEQFF.